The 14 T cell receptor beta chains given below trace back to one sample, sequenced in a study of cytomegalovirus exposure and HLA in healthy donors. A multiplex PCR was run with 60 Vbeta primers and 13 Jbeta primers. The method was immunoSEQ multiplex PCR; TCRdb's version includes in-frame clones alone and lacks a portion of them. In the table there are roughly 200,000 clones, about 90% of which are singletons. Sequenced sample: PBMCs. These receptors originate from a young man in good health and CMV-seronegative.

This chain connects TRBV19 to TRBJ1-5; 8 bases agree with TRBD1. Germline loops: CDR1 LNHDA, CDR2 SQIVND (reference sequence). The CDR3 loop spans 17 amino acids. V lost 8 bases to trimming and J lost 2 bases; unmatched junction nucleotides: 14. The CDR3 DNA reads TGTGCCAGTCCGTTGACAGGGGTGGAAGAGGGCAATCAGCCCCAGCATTTT. It translates to CASPLTGVEEGNQPQHF.

V and J are TRBV6-4 and TRBJ2-7, with D possibly TRBD2 on 6 matching bases. The CDR3 spans 16 residues. Germline CDR1 reads MRHNA; CDR2 reads SNTAGT. V was clipped by 6 bases and J by 1 base, with 19 bases between them. In DNA, the CDR3 is TGTGCCAGCAGGAGAGGGAGGTGCGGCAGTTCCTACGAGCAGTACTTC. Translating gives CASRRGRCGSSYEQYF.

In DNA, the CDR3 is TGTGCCAGCAGCCGCCCGGGTGGGGGAAACACCATATATTTT. This sequence encodes CASSRPGGGNTIYF. The rearrangement links TRBV11-2 to TRBJ1-3; D is uncertain. V was pared by 5 bases and J by 4 bases, with 12 bases between. The germline V gene has CDR1 SGHAT and CDR2 FQNNGV. CDR3 size: 14 residues. Filled out from reference TRBV11-2 and TRBJ1-3, the complete variable domain reads EAGVAQSPRYKIIEKRQSVAFWCNPISGHATLYWYQQILGQGPKLLIQFQNNGVVDDSQLPKDRFSAERLKGVDSTLKIQPAKLEDSAVYLCASSRPGGGNTIYFGEGSWLTVV.

The genes are TRBV28 and TRBJ1-3; 7 nucleotides align to TRBD1. Trimming removed 6 bases from V and 3 bases from J; junction bases left unmatched: 5. The CDR3 extends over 14 amino acids. Per germline, CDR1 MDHEN and CDR2 SYDVKM. The CDR3 DNA is TGTGCCAGCAGCTCTACAGGGGATGGAAACACCATATATTTT. Protein: CASSSTGDGNTIYF.

The rearrangement joins TRBV7-9 to TRBJ1-2; maybe TRBD1 (5 bases). Germline-derived CDR1 and CDR2 are SEHNR and FQNEAQ (reference sequence). V was trimmed by 5 bases and J by 8 bases, leaving 30 bases between them. The CDR3 totals 18 residues. The CDR3 coding sequence is TGTGCCAGCAGCCCCCGCCCAGGCTCCAGGGCAAGGACTAAGGGCTACACCTTC. It codes for CASSPRPGSRARTKGYTF. The full variable domain, rest sourced from reference TRBV7-9 and TRBJ1-2, is DTGVSQNPRHKITKRGQNVTFRCDPISEHNRLYWYRQTLGQGPEFLTYFQNEAQLEKSRLLSDRFSAERPKGSFSTLEIQRTEQGDSAMYLCASSPRPGSRARTKGYTFGSGTRLTVV.

This clone is a singleton in its sample. The chain combines TRBV7-2 with TRBJ2-1, with 8 bases aligning to TRBD1. CDR1 SGHTA and CDR2 FQGNSA come from the germline V gene. The CDR3 loop spans 14 amino acids. J was trimmed by 12 bases and V by 1 base; bases with no gene match: 8. The CDR3, as DNA: TGTGCCAGCAGCTTAGAGTGGACAGGGAAAGTGCAGTTCTTC. It codes for CASSLEWTGKVQFF.

The chain employs TRBV5-5 and TRBJ1-2; 9 bases map to TRBD1. V was clipped by 0 bases and J by 4 bases; unmatched bases: 7. Germline CDR1 and CDR2: SGHKS and YYEKEE (reference sequence). CDR3 size: 16 residues. The CDR3 spells CASSLGPGQGGYGYTF. In nucleotides, the CDR3 is TGTGCCAGCAGCTTGGGACCGGGACAGGGAGGCTATGGCTACACCTTC.

The rearrangement links TRBV27 to TRBJ1-1, with D possibly matching TRBD1 (5 bases). Germline assignment: CDR1 MNHEY and CDR2 SMNVEV (reference sequence). Trimming removed 3 bases from V and 8 bases from J, with 7 bases in between. The CDR3 loop spans 11 amino acids. The CDR3 DNA reads TGTGCCAGCAGTTTTGGGGGGGAAGCTTTCTTT. Protein product: CASSFGGEAFF.

This clone was observed a few times. The chain employs TRBV18 and TRBJ2-3; D uncertain. V gave up 2 bases and J gave up 1 base, with 10 bases separating them. Germline CDR1 is KGHSH and CDR2 is LQKENI. CDR3 length equals 15 residues. The CDR3 bases are TGTGCCAGCTCACCAGGGCTCTCTCGCACAGATACGCAGTATTTT. The encoded protein is CASSPGLSRTDTQYF.

The chain recombines TRBV6-6 with TRBJ2-5; D not resolved. Trimming removed 0 bases at V and 7 bases at J, with 9 bases between. The CDR3 has 13 amino acids. CDR1 is MNHNY, CDR2 SVGAGI, per germline (reference sequence). The CDR3 is CASSYSSTGTQYF. For the CDR3, the DNA is TGTGCCAGCAGTTACTCGAGTACTGGGACCCAGTACTTC.

The rearrangement joins TRBV5-4 to TRBJ2-5; 7 bases are shared with TRBD2. The CDR3 length is 14 residues. Germline assignment: CDR1 SGHNT and CDR2 YYREEE (reference sequence). V shed 4 bases, J shed 2 bases, and the junction held 5 bases outside the gene matches. The CDR3 bases are TGTGCCAGCAGCCCGAGGGGACTACAAGAGACCCAGTACTTC. This codes for CASSPRGLQETQYF.

The V call is TRBV11-2, the J call TRBJ1-5, with TRBD1 as a possible D gene (5 bases). Trimming took off 5 bases at V and 7 bases at J, with 15 bases between the two ends. Germline V lookup: CDR1 SGHAT, CDR2 FQNNGV. This CDR3 is built from 14 residues. CDR3 residues: CASSRDGGGQPQHF. The CDR3 coding sequence is TGTGCCAGCAGCAGAGACGGGGGTGGACAGCCCCAGCATTTT.

This chain connects TRBV27 to TRBJ2-1; 7 nucleotides line up with TRBD2. There are 14 residues in the CDR3. The germline V gene has CDR1 MNHEY and CDR2 SMNVEV (reference sequence). After removal of 5 bases from V and 4 bases from J, the junction contained 5 bases not matched to a gene. The CDR3 spells CASSPGGPYNEQFF. CDR3 nucleotide sequence: TGTGCCAGCAGTCCGGGGGGACCTTACAATGAGCAGTTCTTC.

This sequence joins TRBV4-1 and TRBJ2-3, with TRBD2 matching 8 bases. Germline V CDR1 and CDR2: MGHRA, YSYEKL. The CDR3 length is 17 residues. J lost 4 bases, V lost 1 base, and 10 bases had no gene match. In DNA, the CDR3 is TGCGCCAGCAGCCAAGGGGGACTAGGACTTGTCGCAGATACGCAGTATTTT. This translates into CASSQGGLGLVADTQYF.